The entry below gives a single T cell receptor (beta chain) sequence along with its context. The sample is drawn from a study of shared clonotypes between healthy human individuals. The germline gives CDR1 MNHEY, CDR2 SVGAGI. V lost 2 bases to trimming and J lost 3 bases; unmatched junction nucleotides: 7. The CDR3 length is 16 residues. Replicate PCRs run on sorted subsets employed 150 to 250 ng DNA, some 33,000 T cell genomes. The method was immunoSEQ multiplex PCR; TCRdb's version includes in-frame clones alone and lacks a portion of them. The sample has hundreds of thousands of clones, roughly 97% seen once.

This receptor was identified in a woman aged 30 to 39 in good health. J is TRBJ1-5 and V is TRBV6-5, with 7 bases aligning to TRBD1. Sequenced sample: naive CD4+ T cells sorted from blood. The subset here: CD45RA+ positively selected. CDR3 loop: CASSYGQDSVNQPQHF. In DNA form, the CDR3 reads TGTGCCAGCAGTTACGGACAGGATTCTGTCAATCAGCCCCAGCATTTT.